The 30 T cell receptor beta chains reported below all come from one sample, sequenced in a study of control samples from healthy donors and cancer patients. Clones were read by immunoSEQ multiplex PCR, and TCRdb kept only the in-frame ones, dropping some. The sample records 150,000 or so clones, over 85% being singletons. The sequenced sample was blood. The receptor set was obtained from a man aged 18-30 years in good health.

This clone showed up just once. The V gene is TRBV7-2, the J gene TRBJ2-3; 10 positions agree with TRBD2. V shed 5 bases, J shed 0 bases, and the junction held 5 bases outside the gene matches. The germline V gene has CDR1 SGHTA and CDR2 FQGNSA. This CDR3 has 16 amino acids. The CDR3 DNA reads TGTGCCAGCAGCACCTCTAGCGGGAGTAGCACAGATACGCAGTATTTT. This translates into CASSTSSGSSTDTQYF.

The CDR3: CAISVTGTANTGELFF. CDR3 nucleotide sequence: TGTGCCATCAGTGTTACCGGGACAGCGAACACCGGGGAGCTGTTTTTT. The rearrangement uses TRBV10-3 and TRBJ2-2; 7 nucleotides line up with TRBD1. Germline-derived CDR1 and CDR2 are ENHRY and SYGVKD. V trimming: 4 bases; J trimming: 0 bases; junction bases outside the gene matches: 5. CDR3 length: 16 residues.

This clone has a single count. The chain carries TRBV12-5 and TRBJ1-2; D might be TRBD1 (5 bases). There are 12 residues in the CDR3. V dropped 6 bases and J dropped 6 bases, with 11 bases sitting between them. Germline CDR1 LGHNT, CDR2 FRNRAP. The CDR3 sequence is CASGAGNHGYTF. CDR3 sequence (DNA): TGTGCTAGTGGGGCAGGGAACCATGGCTACACCTTC.

The genes are TRBV19 and TRBJ2-2, with D uncertain. The length of the CDR3 is 12 residues. CDR1 is LNHDA, CDR2 SQIVND, per germline (reference sequence). V lost 7 bases, J lost 6 bases, and 9 bases lay in between. CDR3 in amino acids: CASNYEPGELFF. CDR3 coding DNA: TGTGCCAGTAACTACGAGCCCGGGGAGCTGTTTTTT. The full variable domain, rest sourced from reference TRBV19 and TRBJ2-2, is DGGITQSPKYLFRKEGQNVTLSCEQNLNHDAMYWYRQDPGQGLRLIYYSQIVNDFQKGDIAEGYSVSREKKESFPLTVTSAQKNPTAFYLCASNYEPGELFFGEGSRLTVL.

J is TRBJ2-7 and V is TRBV30, with 8 nucleotides matching TRBD1. The trim removed 3 bases at V and 6 bases at J, leaving 7 bases unmatched. The CDR3 consists of 13 residues. CDR1 is GTSNPN and CDR2 is SVGIG in the germline V gene (reference sequence). The CDR3 coding sequence is TGTGCCTGGAGGCCCAGGGGGCTCGTCGAGCAGTACTTC. Protein: CAWRPRGLVEQYF.

The rearrangement uses TRBV27 and TRBJ1-2; maybe TRBD1 (5 bases). This CDR3 region has 17 residues. The V gene lost 1 base and the J gene lost 3 bases, with 18 bases spanning the gap. The V gene's germline CDR1 is MNHEY and CDR2 SMNVEV (reference sequence). This CDR3 is CASSLFFQGGQDYGYTF. The DNA for the CDR3 is TGTGCCAGCAGTTTATTCTTTCAGGGTGGGCAGGACTATGGCTACACCTTC.

The chain recombines TRBV7-8 with TRBJ1-1, with 12 bases that match TRBD1. The length of the CDR3 is 16 residues. V was pared by 3 bases and J by 5 bases, with 7 bases of the junction left unmatched. Germline lookup yields CDR1 SGHVS and CDR2 FQNEAQ. In DNA form, the CDR3 reads TGTGCCAGCAGCTTCTCGGGACAGGGGGCGTCAACTGAAGCTTTCTTT. Its protein is CASSFSGQGASTEAFF.

The rearrangement uses TRBV6-5 and TRBJ2-4, with TRBD1 matching over 7 bases. The germline V gene encodes CDR1 MNHEY and CDR2 SVGAGI. The CDR3 is 15 residues long. J gave up 3 bases and V 6 bases, and 8 bases lay outside the gene matches. The CDR3 DNA reads TGTGCCAGCAGCGACGGTGGGACAGTCAAAAACATTCAGTACTTC. It is translated as CASSDGGTVKNIQYF.

This sequence joins TRBV2 and TRBJ1-1; D gene unclear. CDR3 size: 13 residues. CDR1 and CDR2 from the germline V gene are SNHLY and FYNNEI. V was shortened by 6 bases and J by 8 bases, with 16 bases between the two germline ends. The CDR3 region is CASRGRITTEAFF. CDR3 DNA sequence: TGTGCCAGCAGAGGACGCATAACAACGGAAGCTTTCTTT.

In its sample, this clone was seen once. In nucleotides, the CDR3 is TGTGCCAGCAGCTTCCGACAGGGAGGGTTGGAGACCCAGTACTTC. This codes for CASSFRQGGLETQYF. V and J are TRBV7-9 and TRBJ2-5; possibly TRBD1 or TRBD2 for D (7 bases each). The CDR3 is 15 amino acids. From germline, CDR1 is SEHNR and CDR2 FQNEAQ (reference sequence). The V and J ends lost 3 bases and 5 bases respectively, with 16 bases between them. Drawing the rest from reference TRBV7-9 and TRBJ2-5, the complete variable domain is DTGVSQNPRHKITKRGQNVTFRCDPISEHNRLYWYRQTLGQGPEFLTYFQNEAQLEKSRLLSDRFSAERPKGSFSTLEIQRTEQGDSAMYLCASSFRQGGLETQYFGPGTRLLVL.

This chain uses TRBV7-2 with TRBJ2-7; TRBD2 matches at 10 bases. With V trimmed by 6 bases and J by 3 bases, 5 bases remained unmatched. Germline CDR1 is SGHTA and CDR2 is FQGNSA. This CDR3 spans 14 amino acids. The CDR3: CASSLAGEFYEQYF. The CDR3 coding sequence is TGTGCCAGCAGTCTAGCGGGGGAGTTCTACGAGCAGTACTTC.

This chain links TRBV11-2 with TRBJ1-2, with D tentatively TRBD1 (5 bases). The length of the CDR3 is 15 residues. CDR1 is SGHAT and CDR2 is FQNNGV in the germline V gene. Deletions cut 4 bases from V and 4 bases from J, with 16 bases between. The CDR3 is CASSSGWEGVYGYTF. For the CDR3, the DNA is TGTGCCAGCAGCTCAGGGTGGGAGGGAGTCTATGGCTACACCTTC.

The CDR3 reads CASSPQGTSTDTQYF. CDR3 DNA: TGTGCCAGCAGCCCCCAGGGGACTAGCACAGATACGCAGTATTTT. This sequence joins TRBV9 and TRBJ2-3; either TRBD1 or TRBD2 may supply D (6 bases each). The CDR3 covers 15 residues. CDR1 SGDLS and CDR2 YYNGEE come from the germline V gene. The V and J ends lost 4 bases and 0 bases respectively, with 12 bases between them.

The rearrangement links TRBV27 to TRBJ1-5; no firm D call. Looked up from germline, CDR1 is MNHEY and CDR2 is SMNVEV (reference sequence). The V and J ends lost 2 bases and 0 bases respectively, with 11 bases between them. This CDR3 contains 16 residues. The CDR3 coding sequence is TGTGCCAGCAGTTTAGGTACAACCCTTAGCAATCAGCCCCAGCATTTT. It yields the protein CASSLGTTLSNQPQHF.

The chain has TRBV7-2 and TRBJ2-4; 8 nucleotides line up with TRBD2. J gave up 7 bases and V 5 bases, and 16 bases lay outside the gene matches. Germline lookup yields CDR1 SGHTA and CDR2 FQGNSA. This CDR3 is 17 amino acids long. The CDR3 DNA reads TGTGCCAGCAGCACTCCCCGGGAGGGGGTTTCGGGGAACATTCAGTACTTC. Protein sequence: CASSTPREGVSGNIQYF.

The chain combines TRBV7-3 with TRBJ1-1, with D unclear. Germline V gene lookup returns CDR1 SGHTA and CDR2 FQGTGA. The CDR3 covers 15 residues. Trimming pared 0 bases from V and 1 base from J, leaving 9 bases between. The chain's CDR3 is CASSLTGLPNTEAFF. In DNA form, the CDR3 reads TGTGCCAGCAGCTTAACAGGCTTACCGAACACTGAAGCTTTCTTT.

In its sample, this clone was seen once. The chain combines TRBV28 with TRBJ2-1; TRBD2 matches at 8 bases. CDR3 length: 14 residues. Trimming cost V 6 bases and J 1 base; bases outside gene matches: 2. CDR1 and CDR2 from the germline V gene are MDHEN and SYDVKM. The chain's CDR3 is CASRLAGSYNEQFF. For the CDR3, the DNA is TGTGCCAGCAGATTAGCGGGGTCCTACAATGAGCAGTTCTTC.

The chain recombines TRBV12-3 or TRBV12-4 with TRBJ1-1, with D possibly being TRBD1 (5 bases). The CDR3 extends over 13 amino acids. The V and J ends lost 4 bases and 3 bases respectively, with 9 bases between them. CDR3 DNA: TGTGCCAGCAGTTGGGGACGGGACACTGAAGCTTTCTTT. It codes for CASSWGRDTEAFF.

The V call is TRBV11-2, the J call TRBJ2-5; D tentatively fits TRBD1 or TRBD2 (5 bases each). There are 15 residues in the CDR3. Trimming cost V 5 bases and J 2 bases, with 15 bases left between them. Germline CDR1 and CDR2: SGHAT and FQNNGV. CDR3 sequence: CASSPYGTEQETQYF. The DNA for the CDR3 is TGTGCCAGCAGCCCATACGGGACGGAGCAAGAGACCCAGTACTTC.

The chain recombines TRBV7-3 with TRBJ1-1; TRBD1 aligns across 8 bases. V lost 5 bases to trimming and J lost 3 bases; unmatched junction nucleotides: 11. The CDR3 covers 16 residues. The germline V gene has CDR1 SGHTA and CDR2 FQGTGA. Written as DNA, the CDR3 is TGTGCCAGCAGCCCTCAGCCCCAGGGGGCGGACACTGAAGCTTTCTTT. Translated, it gives CASSPQPQGADTEAFF.

The V and J genes are TRBV28 and TRBJ1-5; no reliable D call. Germline V gene sequence: CDR1 MDHEN, CDR2 SYDVKM. V dropped 4 bases and J dropped 2 bases, with 18 bases sitting between them. CDR3 size: 17 residues. The CDR3 region is CASSSIGRREGNQPQHF. The DNA of the CDR3 is TGTGCCAGCAGTTCCATTGGGAGGAGGGAGGGCAATCAGCCCCAGCATTTT.

The chain has TRBV5-6 and TRBJ2-1; 9 nucleotides agree with TRBD2. Germline CDR1 SGHDT, CDR2 YYEEEE. V lost 0 bases, J lost 9 bases, and 13 bases stayed unmatched. The CDR3 runs 17 residues. The chain's CDR3 is CASSLVWGFSGSAEQFF. The CDR3, as DNA: TGTGCCAGCAGCTTGGTTTGGGGATTTAGCGGGAGTGCTGAGCAGTTCTTC.

The rearrangement links TRBV7-3 to TRBJ2-1; possibly TRBD2 for D (5 bases). Germline V CDR1 and CDR2: SGHTA, FQGTGA. The CDR3 covers 19 residues. V was shortened by 5 bases and J by 1 base, with 24 bases between the two germline ends. The CDR3 reads CASSRSLAGPSRSYNEQFF. CDR3 nucleotide sequence: TGTGCCAGCAGCCGCAGTCTGGCGGGTCCTTCTCGGTCCTACAATGAGCAGTTCTTC. The full variable domain, its missing parts supplied by reference TRBV7-3 and TRBJ2-1, is GAGVSQTPSNKVTEKGKYVELRCDPISGHTALYWYRQSLGQGPEFLIYFQGTGAADDSGLPNDRFFAVRPEGSVSTLKIQRTERGDSAVYLCASSRSLAGPSRSYNEQFFGPGTRLTVL.

The gene calls are TRBV30 and TRBJ1-5, with D uncertain. CDR1 and CDR2 (germline): GTSNPN, SVGIG (reference sequence). The V end was cut by 0 bases, the J end by 9 bases, with 12 bases between. The CDR3 has 13 residues. Written as DNA, the CDR3 is TGTGCCTGGAGTGTAAGGGCAGCGGGGCCCCAGCATTTT. Translation: CAWSVRAAGPQHF.

This clone has just one count. V gene TRBV3-1 (or the pseudogene TRBV3-2) combines with J gene TRBJ2-3; TRBD2 agrees at 7 bases. CDR1 and CDR2 from the germline V gene are LGHDT and YNNKEL (reference sequence). The V and J ends lost 2 bases and 6 bases, in that order; junction bases with no gene match: 8. The CDR3 runs to 15 residues. Here the CDR3 DNA reads TGTGCCAGCAGCCAATCTCAGCGGGGCTGGGATACGCAGTATTTT. Translated, it gives CASSQSQRGWDTQYF.

V and J are TRBV29-1 and TRBJ1-1, with D possibly being TRBD1 (6 bases). Trimming removed 4 bases from V and 1 base from J, with 10 bases in between. The CDR3 loop spans 13 amino acids. Germline V lookup: CDR1 SQVTM, CDR2 ANQGSEA. The CDR3 DNA follows: TGCAGCGTTGGGGGACACCCGAACACTGAAGCTTTCTTT. Its translation: CSVGGHPNTEAFF.

The chain employs TRBV7-2 and TRBJ1-2; 11 bases fit TRBD1. Germline CDR1 SGHTA, CDR2 FQGNSA. CDR3 size: 16 residues. V shed 3 bases, J shed 4 bases, and the junction held 7 bases outside the gene matches. The CDR3 loop reads CASSFAGTGGGYGYTF. The CDR3 region has the DNA TGTGCCAGCAGCTTCGCTGGGACAGGGGGAGGCTATGGCTACACCTTC.

The V and J genes are TRBV11-1 and TRBJ2-2; D call uncertain. Germline V gives CDR1 SGHAT, CDR2 FQDESV (reference sequence). There are 16 residues in the CDR3. Deletions cut 5 bases from V and 8 bases from J, with 21 bases between. The CDR3 bases are TGTGCCAGCAGCCCTAGGCCGGCAGCCTTTACTGGGGAGCTGTTTTTT. This translates into CASSPRPAAFTGELFF.

The V call is TRBV25-1, the J call TRBJ2-7; TRBD1 matches at 7 bases. CDR1 MGHDK and CDR2 SYGVNS come from the germline V gene. The CDR3 totals 14 residues. The trim removed 4 bases at V and 4 bases at J, leaving 7 bases unmatched. The CDR3 DNA follows: TGTGCCAGCAGTGCCGGACAGGAACCTTACGAGCAGTACTTC. Amino acid sequence: CASSAGQEPYEQYF.

This sequence joins TRBV25-1 and TRBJ1-3; 8 nucleotides agree with TRBD1. The CDR3 is made up of 15 amino acids. Trimming removed 6 bases from V and 0 bases from J; junction bases left unmatched: 4. The V gene's germline CDR1 is MGHDK and CDR2 SYGVNS. The CDR3 bases are TGTGCCAGCAGAGGACAGGGTATCTCTGGAAACACCATATATTTT. Residues: CASRGQGISGNTIYF.